This entry lists 8 T cell receptor beta chains sequenced from one sample in a study of cytomegalovirus exposure and HLA in healthy donors listed by TCRdb under 2017. Libraries were made using the immunoSEQ multiplex PCR assay. The multiplex PCR relied on a mix of 60 forward primers for TCR Vbeta segments and 13 reverse primers for TCR Jbeta segments. TCRdb stores this immuneACCESS table with in-frame sequences only. Part of the clones is absent; in the studies checked, under half of the shortfall reflects unresolved V genes, and no reason is known for the rest. The sample data list about 55,000 clones, and approximately 80% of these were observed just once. The ten biggest clones cover roughly 1.4% of the sample. Sequencing was performed on PBMCs. The receptors were sampled from a female donor in good health and CMV-seronegative.

The CDR3 nucleotides are TGCGCCAGCACCAGTAGCGGGTCCTATAGCACAGATACGCAGTATTTT. Its protein product is CASTSSGSYSTDTQYF. The rearrangement joins TRBV5-1 to TRBJ2-3; 7 bases fit TRBD2. This CDR3 contains 16 residues. Trimming took 6 bases from V and 0 from J; bases not matched to a gene: 10. Germline lookup yields CDR1 SGHRS and CDR2 YFSETQ. Full variable domain (rest looked up from reference TRBV5-1 and TRBJ2-3): KAGVTQTPRYLIKTRGQQVTLSCSPISGHRSVSWYQQTPGQGLQFLFEYFSETQRNKGNFPGRFSGRQFSNSRSEMNVSTLELGDSALYLCASTSSGSYSTDTQYFGPGTRLTVL.

This chain connects TRBV10-3 to TRBJ2-5; D perhaps matches TRBD2 (6 bases). CDR1 is ENHRY and CDR2 is SYGVKD in the germline V gene. The germline V and J ends were trimmed by 0 bases and 2 bases, with 7 bases remaining between them. This CDR3 spans 14 amino acids. The CDR3 loop reads CAISESGGQETQYF. The CDR3 coding sequence is TGTGCCATCAGTGAGTCTGGAGGGCAAGAGACCCAGTACTTC.

The rearrangement links TRBV11-2 to TRBJ2-2, with D unresolved. CDR1 is SGHAT, CDR2 FQNNGV, per germline. V lost 1 base, J lost 5 bases, and 11 bases lay in between. The CDR3 contains 15 residues. The DNA for the CDR3 is TGTGCCAGCAGCTTAGGGTCTTTGACTACCGGGGAGCTGTTTTTT. Translating it yields CASSLGSLTTGELFF.

The chain joins TRBV15 to TRBJ2-1, with 12 bases matching TRBD2. Germline CDR1 is LNHNV and CDR2 is YYDKDF (reference sequence). V lost 0 bases, J lost 7 bases, and 1 base stayed unmatched. The CDR3 extends over 15 amino acids. The CDR3 region is CATSRDLAGGNEQFF. The CDR3 DNA reads TGTGCCACCAGCAGAGATCTAGCGGGGGGGAATGAGCAGTTCTTC.

J is TRBJ2-1 and V is TRBV5-1; TRBD2 matches 15 bases. Germline CDR1 SGHRS, CDR2 YFSETQ. V lost 0 bases to trimming and J lost 7 bases; unmatched junction nucleotides: 11. The CDR3 consists of 19 residues. The CDR3 sequence: CASSLGWTSGGARINEQFF. CDR3 bases: TGCGCCAGCAGCTTGGGTTGGACTAGCGGGGGGGCTAGGATTAATGAGCAGTTCTTC.

CDR3 DNA: TGTGCCAGCAAACCGGGACAGAGCAATCAGCCCCAGCATTTT. Translated: CASKPGQSNQPQHF. This sequence joins TRBV5-6 and TRBJ1-5, with TRBD1 matching over 7 bases. V was pared by 6 bases and J by 1 base, with 4 bases of the junction left unmatched. CDR3 length: 14 amino acids. Germline-derived CDR1 and CDR2 are SGHDT and YYEEEE.

This clone was detected only a few times. The J gene is TRBJ1-5, the V gene TRBV10-2; D possibly corresponds to TRBD1 (5 bases). This CDR3 is 14 amino acids long. Germline V gene sequence: CDR1 WSHSY, CDR2 SAAADI. V gave up 0 bases and J gave up 6 bases, with 9 bases separating them. The CDR3 coding sequence is TGCGCCAGCAGTGAGTCTGTAGGGGTTCAGCCCCAGCATTTT. Its translation is CASSESVGVQPQHF.

This clone was picked up one time. The CDR3 is CASSLAPLTGWRNTEAFF. DNA for the CDR3: TGTGCCAGCAGCTTGGCCCCCTTGACAGGGTGGAGGAACACTGAAGCTTTCTTT. The V call is TRBV5-5, the J call TRBJ1-1, with 7 bases that match TRBD1. CDR3 length: 18 residues. V lost 0 bases to trimming and J lost 1 base; unmatched junction nucleotides: 12. The germline V gene has CDR1 SGHKS and CDR2 YYEKEE (reference sequence).